This T cell receptor (beta chain) stems from a study of T-cell memory formation after mild COVID-19. The V and J ends lost 1 base and 8 bases, in that order; junction bases with no gene match: 5. CDR1 is SQVTM, CDR2 ANQGSEA, per germline. This CDR3 has 14 residues. The TCR alpha and TCR beta cDNA libraries, bearing sample barcodes and UMIs, were generated by 5'RACE using constant-segment primers. TCRdb recomputed calls from the 5' RACE reads with MiXCR, one row per CDR3 protein. The table shows 300,000 to 400,000 distinct CDR3 sequences, with around a fifth occurring only once. A note on this clonotype: What it recognizes is unknown.

Overall study results and limits: The finding that pre-infection memory included some responding clones suggested that cross-reactive memory joined.

Input material: PBMCs or a T cell subset sorted from them (not recorded which). The chain has TRBV29-1 and TRBJ2-1; 10 bases match TRBD2. The sequence derives from an adult woman who had mild COVID-19 (a few samples of this study predate the infection). Cell type and time point are not known. This chain's CDR3 is CSVEGLAGDHEQFF. CDR3 DNA: TGCAGCGTTGAAGGCCTAGCGGGAGATCATGAGCAGTTCTTC.